The 27 T cell receptor beta chains in this list originate from one sample, sequenced in a study of cytomegalovirus exposure and HLA in healthy donors. The PCR ran on 60 Vbeta and 13 Jbeta primers. Clones were read by immunoSEQ multiplex PCR, and TCRdb kept only the in-frame ones, dropping some. The sample lists about 120,000 clones, 65% occurring once. Material for sequencing was PBMCs. These receptors came from a woman aged 40-49 years in good health and CMV-seropositive.

This chain uses TRBV4-2 with TRBJ2-1, with D uncertain. Germline V gene lookup returns CDR1 LGHNA and CDR2 YNFKEQ. The CDR3 runs to 13 residues. Trimming cost V 3 bases and J 5 bases, with 8 bases left between them. The CDR3 reads CASSHSLDNEQFF. CDR3 DNA sequence: TGTGCCAGCAGCCATTCACTTGACAATGAGCAGTTCTTC.

V gene TRBV7-2 combines with J gene TRBJ2-3; D remains ambiguous. This CDR3 comprises 11 residues. The V and J ends lost 3 bases and 4 bases respectively, with 2 bases between them. The germline V gene encodes CDR1 SGHTA and CDR2 FQGNSA. CDR3 bases: TGTGCCAGCAGCTTCTCAGATACGCAGTATTTT. This encodes CASSFSDTQYF.

The rearrangement joins TRBV5-5 to TRBJ1-1; the D is unclear. Trimming removed 2 bases at V and 3 bases at J, with 14 bases between. The CDR3 loop spans 15 amino acids. From germline, CDR1 is SGHKS and CDR2 YYEKEE (reference sequence). The CDR3 loop is CASSLILVGDTEAFF. Here the CDR3 DNA reads TGTGCCAGCAGCTTAATCTTGGTCGGGGACACTGAAGCTTTCTTT. Full variable domain (rest looked up from reference TRBV5-5 and TRBJ1-1): DAGVTQSPTHLIKTRGQQVTLRCSPISGHKSVSWYQQVLGQGPQFIFQYYEKEERGRGNFPDRFSARQFPNYSSELNVNALLLGDSALYLCASSLILVGDTEAFFGQGTRLTVV.

The chain uses TRBV9 and TRBJ1-3; D possibly corresponds to TRBD1 (5 bases). This CDR3 has 14 residues. The V and J ends lost 3 bases and 7 bases respectively, with 14 bases between them. Germline V lookup: CDR1 SGDLS, CDR2 YYNGEE. The CDR3 protein is CASSAQGLLNTIYF. CDR3 coding DNA: TGTGCCAGCAGCGCCCAGGGACTCCTGAACACCATATATTTT.

The CDR3 region has the DNA TGCGCCAGCAGCCGTCTCCTAGCGGGAGGTTATGAGCAGTTCTTC. Its protein is CASSRLLAGGYEQFF. V usage is TRBV4-1 and J usage is TRBJ2-1; 11 bases fit TRBD2. V lost 4 bases, J lost 8 bases, and 7 bases stayed unmatched. Germline values: CDR1 MGHRA, CDR2 YSYEKL. This CDR3 is 15 amino acids long.

The V gene is TRBV7-2, the J gene TRBJ2-3; D may be TRBD2 (5 bases). The CDR3 sequence is 14 residues long. Trimming removed 1 base from V and 2 bases from J, with 7 bases in between. Looked up from germline, CDR1 is SGHTA and CDR2 is FQGNSA. As DNA, the CDR3 is TGTGCCAGCAGCTTAGGGACTTCCACAGATACGCAGTATTTT. It codes for CASSLGTSTDTQYF.

This rearrangement joins TRBV2 to TRBJ2-5, with D perhaps TRBD1 (6 bases). With 7 bases removed from V and 1 base from J, the gap between germline ends came to 19 bases. Germline V lookup: CDR1 SNHLY, CDR2 FYNNEI. This CDR3 comprises 16 residues. CDR3 in DNA: TGTGCCAGCACAGCAGGGGTGTCATGGTTCCAAGAGACCCAGTACTTC. Protein: CASTAGVSWFQETQYF.

The J gene is TRBJ2-3, the V gene TRBV2; 7 bases match TRBD2. The CDR3 is made up of 15 amino acids. The ends lost 6 bases at V and 3 bases at J; junction bases unmatched: 9. Germline V gene sequence: CDR1 SNHLY, CDR2 FYNNEI. CDR3 nucleotides: TGTGCCAGCAGGGCGCTACGCGGGAGAACAGATACGCAGTATTTT. This translates into CASRALRGRTDTQYF.

The V and J genes are TRBV14 and TRBJ2-3; D perhaps matches TRBD1 (6 bases). CDR1 and CDR2 (germline): SGHDN, FVKESK. Deletions cut 1 base from V and 2 bases from J, with 10 bases between. CDR3 length: 15 residues. The CDR3 protein is CASSQGDRLTDTQYF. The DNA for the CDR3 is TGTGCCAGCAGCCAAGGTGACAGGCTCACAGATACGCAGTATTTT.

This clone appeared a few times. The V gene is TRBV15, the J gene TRBJ2-1, with 8 nucleotides matching TRBD2. The ends lost 5 bases at V and 2 bases at J; junction bases unmatched: 5. The germline gives CDR1 LNHNV, CDR2 YYDKDF (reference sequence). The CDR3 sequence is 15 residues long. The CDR3 nucleotides read TGTGCCACCAGCCCGACTAGCGAGACCTACAATGAGCAGTTCTTC. Its protein is CATSPTSETYNEQFF.

This chain connects TRBV7-6 to TRBJ2-1; 11 bases match TRBD2. V trimming: 4 bases; J trimming: 7 bases; junction bases outside the gene matches: 6. Germline V lookup: CDR1 SGHVS, CDR2 FNYEAQ. The CDR3 loop spans 15 amino acids. This chain's CDR3 is CASSSTSGRRNEQFF. The DNA of the CDR3 is TGTGCCAGCAGCTCCACTAGCGGGAGAAGGAATGAGCAGTTCTTC.

The CDR3 here is CASSMFAGVANTGELFF. The CDR3 DNA sequence: TGTGCCAGTAGTATGTTTGCGGGGGTCGCGAACACCGGGGAGCTGTTTTTT. V and J are TRBV19 and TRBJ2-2; 7 bases are a match to TRBD2. The CDR3 runs to 17 residues. Trimming removed 3 bases from V and 0 bases from J; junction bases left unmatched: 7. Germline values: CDR1 LNHDA, CDR2 SQIVND (reference sequence).

The J gene is TRBJ2-3, the V gene TRBV29-1; TRBD1 aligns across 7 bases. V lost 0 bases, J lost 2 bases, and 5 bases stayed unmatched. Germline V gene lookup returns CDR1 SQVTM and CDR2 ANQGSEA. This CDR3 has 15 residues. CDR3 nucleotide sequence: TGCAGCGTTGAAGATAACAGGGGCCACACAGATACGCAGTATTTT. It codes for CSVEDNRGHTDTQYF.

This clone showed up just a few times. The chain couples TRBV19 to TRBJ2-5, with D uncertain. Trimming left V 7 bases short and J 5 bases short, with 14 bases between. The CDR3 loop spans 13 amino acids. Looked up from germline, CDR1 is LNHDA and CDR2 is SQIVND (reference sequence). In DNA form, the CDR3 reads TGTGCCAGTAATACTGGGCCCCACGAGACCCAGTACTTC. This gives the protein CASNTGPHETQYF.

The chain recombines TRBV4-3 with TRBJ2-4, with 7 positions matching TRBD1. CDR3 size: 15 residues. Germline V CDR1 and CDR2: LGHNA, YSLEER. V was pared by 4 bases and J by 6 bases, with 9 bases of the junction left unmatched. The chain's CDR3 is CASSPERGLINIQYF. Here the CDR3 DNA reads TGCGCCAGCAGCCCCGAGAGGGGGCTGATAAACATTCAGTACTTC.

The rearrangement uses TRBV6-5 and TRBJ2-7; 10 bases align to TRBD2. J was trimmed by 2 bases and V by 2 bases; bases with no gene match: 3. The germline V gene encodes CDR1 MNHEY and CDR2 SVGAGI. This CDR3 comprises 15 residues. DNA of the CDR3: TGTGCCAGCAGTTACGGACTAGCGGAGACCTACGAGCAGTACTTC. Translation gives CASSYGLAETYEQYF.

This chain links TRBV29-1 with TRBJ2-1; TRBD1 aligns across 7 bases. Per germline, CDR1 SQVTM and CDR2 ANQGSEA. V shed 6 bases and J 4 bases; nucleotides not matched to a gene: 9. CDR3 size: 14 residues. The CDR3, as DNA: TGCAGCGTCGGGGACAGCAGACGATACAATGAGCAGTTCTTC. This sequence encodes CSVGDSRRYNEQFF.

The chain couples TRBV5-6 to TRBJ2-3; no reliable D call. Germline V gene lookup returns CDR1 SGHDT and CDR2 YYEEEE. CDR3 length equals 13 residues. Trimming left V 4 bases short and J 8 bases short, with 14 bases between. CDR3 amino acids: CASSADGPGTQYF. CDR3 sequence (DNA): TGTGCCAGCAGCGCGGATGGCCCGGGTACGCAGTATTTT.

This clone was seen more than once but under ten times. The chain joins TRBV30 to TRBJ2-2; D is possibly TRBD2 (6 bases). The CDR3 runs 14 residues. Trimming shortened V by 4 bases and J by 0 bases, and 9 bases separated the two germline ends. Germline V gene data show CDR1 as GTSNPN and CDR2 as SVGIG (reference sequence). CDR3: CAWTRLANTGELFF. The CDR3 DNA is TGTGCCTGGACCCGACTAGCGAACACCGGGGAGCTGTTTTTT.

V usage is TRBV30 and J usage is TRBJ2-7; D is undetermined. The CDR3 runs 11 residues. The V gene lost 3 bases and the J gene lost 3 bases, with 6 bases spanning the gap. Germline V gives CDR1 GTSNPN, CDR2 SVGIG (reference sequence). The CDR3 DNA reads TGTGCCTGGAGCTTGAGCTACGAGCAGTACTTC. Encoded protein: CAWSLSYEQYF.

The chain recombines TRBV5-6 with TRBJ2-2; TRBD1 matches 7 bases. Germline lookup yields CDR1 SGHDT and CDR2 YYEEEE. With V trimmed by 0 bases and J by 0 bases, 8 bases remained unmatched. CDR3 length equals 18 residues. CDR3 sequence: CASSLVLGTDTNTGELFF. Here the CDR3 DNA reads TGTGCCAGCAGCTTGGTCCTCGGGACAGACACGAACACCGGGGAGCTGTTTTTT.

This chain joins TRBV4-1 and TRBJ2-1; 11 nucleotides align to TRBD2. The V and J ends lost 2 bases and 5 bases, in that order; junction bases with no gene match: 8. The CDR3 runs 17 residues. CDR1 MGHRA and CDR2 YSYEKL come from the germline V gene. DNA for the CDR3: TGCGCCAGCAGCCAAATGGCTAGCGGGAGGTACAACAATGAGCAGTTCTTC. As protein: CASSQMASGRYNNEQFF.

J is TRBJ1-1 and V is TRBV7-2; a possible D gene is TRBD1 (5 bases). CDR3 size: 12 residues. Germline V CDR1 and CDR2: SGHTA, FQGNSA. V gave up 8 bases and J gave up 3 bases, with 10 bases separating them. CDR3 protein: CASSFRDTEAFF. In DNA form, the CDR3 reads TGTGCCAGCTCATTCAGGGACACTGAAGCTTTCTTT.

This rearrangement joins TRBV4-1 to TRBJ2-7, with 11 bases aligning to TRBD2. Germline assignment: CDR1 MGHRA and CDR2 YSYEKL. This CDR3 region has 18 residues. V lost 4 bases and J lost 1; bases outside the gene matches: 12. CDR3 bases: TGCGCCAGCAGCCTTAGGACCGGGACTAGCGGAAGTTCCTACGAGCAGTACTTC. Its translation is CASSLRTGTSGSSYEQYF.

The CDR3 reads CASSQVIATDTQYF. The CDR3 nucleotides are TGTGCCAGCAGCCAGGTTATAGCCACAGATACGCAGTATTTT. J is TRBJ2-3 and V is TRBV4-2; D uncertain. The CDR3 is 14 amino acids. Germline V gives CDR1 LGHNA, CDR2 YNFKEQ. Between the trimmed V and J ends, which lost 3 bases and 2 bases, there was a span of 9 bases.

This chain's CDR3 is CASKPGSSGNTIYF. The CDR3 DNA reads as TGTGCCAGCAAGCCAGGTAGCTCTGGAAACACCATATATTTT. The chain joins TRBV6-6 to TRBJ1-3; D not resolved. The CDR3 runs to 14 residues. V lost 7 bases, J lost 0 bases, and 10 bases lay in between. The germline gives CDR1 MNHNY, CDR2 SVGAGI (reference sequence).

This clone was counted only a few times. The chain employs TRBV7-8 and TRBJ2-7, with 7 positions matching TRBD2. Germline V gives CDR1 SGHVS, CDR2 FQNEAQ. CDR3 length: 17 amino acids. Trimming removed 3 bases from V and 7 bases from J; junction bases left unmatched: 18. CDR3 sequence (DNA): TGTGCCAGCAGCTTCCAAAAACCTAGCGGCTCCCTCGGGGAGCAGTACTTC. Amino acid sequence: CASSFQKPSGSLGEQYF.